The next 3 T cell receptor beta chains were all read from a single sample in a study of radiotherapy plus CTLA-4 blockade in lung cancer. Using immunoSEQ multiplex PCR, the repertoire was profiled, and TCRdb retains in-frame clones only, with some absent. Of over 70,000 clones listed, more than 75% are singletons. This material consisted of peripheral blood, taken from a patient treated with radiotherapy plus ipilimumab. These receptors originate from a human donor with non-small cell lung cancer who had a partial response to radiotherapy plus ipilimumab.

J is TRBJ1-1 and V is TRBV6-1; TRBD1 might be the D (5 bases). The CDR3 is made up of 15 amino acids. Per germline, CDR1 MNHNS and CDR2 SASEGT. V gave up 7 bases and J gave up 4 bases, with 19 bases separating them. The CDR3 spells CASTSEGRRGTEAFF. CDR3 nucleotides: TGTGCCAGCACCTCGGAGGGACGGCGGGGCACTGAAGCTTTCTTT.

The V gene is TRBV28, the J gene TRBJ2-3; maybe TRBD2 (5 bases). Germline CDR1 is MDHEN and CDR2 is SYDVKM. This CDR3 is 15 amino acids long. The V end lost 3 bases, the J end lost 0 bases, and 10 bases lay between the germline ends. DNA for the CDR3: TGTGCCAGCAGTTTCTTGCGGGTTAGCACAGATACGCAGTATTTT. Translated, it gives CASSFLRVSTDTQYF.

This clone has more than one count but fewer than ten. The J gene is TRBJ1-4, the V gene TRBV7-4; D is perhaps TRBD1 (5 bases). Trimming stripped 3 bases from V and 11 bases from J, with 16 bases between. Germline V gene sequence: CDR1 SGHVT, CDR2 SQSDAQ. The CDR3 sequence is 14 residues long. The DNA for the CDR3 is TGTGCCAGCAGCTTTAGGGGCGTAGTAAAGAAACTGTTTTTT. Its translation is CASSFRGVVKKLFF.